This entry concerns a single TCR beta chain. Antigen specificity is unknown. Prior to DNA extraction, the samples held about 1-11 million cryopreserved PBMC. These data belong to a study of long-term antiretroviral therapy in people with HIV. Study-wide results and caveats: Pre-ART clonal expansion yielded clones that dominated the repertoire at all time points. Whereas controls had wider CDR3 length ranges, HIV repertoires had narrower ones.

V was clipped by 5 bases and J by 3 bases; unmatched bases: 8. There are 16 residues in the CDR3. Germline lookup yields CDR1 SGHAT and CDR2 FQNNGV. Sequencing used immunoSEQ v3.0 at survey level. Clones were read by immunoSEQ multiplex PCR, and TCRdb kept only the in-frame ones, dropping some. The sample holds tens of thousands of clones; 65% to 90% are singletons and the top ten take about 5.2%. The chain recombines TRBV11-2 with TRBJ2-5; 11 nucleotides align to TRBD2. This TCR came from a man younger than 35 with HIV. This material consisted of unsorted PBMCs, taken 1.5 years after starting antiretroviral therapy. The DNA of the CDR3 is TGTGCCAGCAGCGGGCGCACGGGACTAGCGGAAGAGACCCAGTACTTC. Translation gives CASSGRTGLAEETQYF.